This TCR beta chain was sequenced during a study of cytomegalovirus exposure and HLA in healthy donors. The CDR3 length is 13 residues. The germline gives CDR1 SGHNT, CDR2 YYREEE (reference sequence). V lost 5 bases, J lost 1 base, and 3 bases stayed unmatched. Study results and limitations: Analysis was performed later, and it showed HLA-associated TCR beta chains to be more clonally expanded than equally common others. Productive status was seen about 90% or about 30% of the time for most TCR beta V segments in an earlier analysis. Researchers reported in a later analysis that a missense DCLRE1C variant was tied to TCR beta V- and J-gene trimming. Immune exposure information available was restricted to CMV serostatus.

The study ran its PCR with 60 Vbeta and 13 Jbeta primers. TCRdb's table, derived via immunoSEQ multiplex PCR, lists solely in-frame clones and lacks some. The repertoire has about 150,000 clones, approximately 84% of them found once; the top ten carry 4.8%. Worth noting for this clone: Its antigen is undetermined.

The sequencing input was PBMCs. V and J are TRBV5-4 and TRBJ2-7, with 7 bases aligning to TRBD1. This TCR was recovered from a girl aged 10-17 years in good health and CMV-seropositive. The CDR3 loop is CASSWGQSYEQYF. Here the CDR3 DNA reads TGTGCCAGCAGTTGGGGACAGTCCTACGAGCAGTACTTC.